The clone carrying this T cell receptor (beta chain) has just a few counts. Generated by immunoSEQ multiplex PCR, the TCRdb table keeps only in-frame clones and is missing some. The sample lists 8,900 or so clones, 85% occurring once. Germline V gene lookup returns CDR1 SGDLS and CDR2 YYNGEE. The length of the CDR3 is 15 residues. The V end lost 4 bases, the J end lost 4 bases, and 15 bases lay between the germline ends. This record comes from a study of tumor T cells in aggressive B-cell lymphoma. Sequenced material: tumor tissue. The source of this sequence is an adult with diffuse large B cell lymphoma. The chain recombines TRBV9 with TRBJ2-1, with D maybe TRBD2 (6 bases). In DNA form, the CDR3 reads TGTGCCAGCAGCTTCCGGACTAAGGGTTACAATGAGCAGTTCTTC. It is translated as CASSFRTKGYNEQFF.